What follows is one T cell receptor beta chain and its context. Its cognate antigen is unknown. These data originate in a study of cytomegalovirus exposure and HLA in healthy donors. The primer mix had 60 Vbeta and 13 Jbeta primers. Sequencing was performed with immunoSEQ multiplex PCR; in TCRdb, only in-frame clones are kept and a portion is missing. Its table records about 200,000 clones. Overall study findings and caveats: The listing of 150 to 200 TCR beta chains classed them as cytomegalovirus-associated. It was reportedly the case that the classifier diagnosed cytomegalovirus status with high specificity and sensitivity. Presence/absence analyses took donor sequencing depth as roughly uniform.

V shed 3 bases and J 1 base; nucleotides not matched to a gene: 2. The CDR3 is 16 amino acids. CDR1 and CDR2 from the germline V gene are MNHEY and SMNVEV (reference sequence). The sample consisted of PBMCs. This clonotype originated in a boy aged 10-17 years in good health and CMV-seronegative. This chain joins TRBV27 and TRBJ2-2, with 10 positions matching TRBD1. CDR3 coding DNA: TGTGCCAGCAGTTTTCGGACAGGGGGGAACACCGGGGAGCTGTTTTTT. It translates to CASSFRTGGNTGELFF.